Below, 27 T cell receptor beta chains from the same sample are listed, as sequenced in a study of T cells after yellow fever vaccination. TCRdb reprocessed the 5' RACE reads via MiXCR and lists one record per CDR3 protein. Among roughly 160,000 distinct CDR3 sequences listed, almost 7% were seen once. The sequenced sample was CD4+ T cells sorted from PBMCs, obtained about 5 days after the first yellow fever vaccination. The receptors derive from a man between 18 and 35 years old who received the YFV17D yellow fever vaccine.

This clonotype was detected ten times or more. Here the CDR3 DNA reads TGTGCCAGCAGCTTTTACTACGAGCAGTACTTC. It translates to CASSFYYEQYF. The V gene is TRBV7-2, the J gene TRBJ2-7; no definite D call. The CDR3 is 11 amino acids. Looked up from germline, CDR1 is SGHTA and CDR2 is FQGNSA. V shed 3 bases and J shed 3 bases, with 3 bases lying between them. The entire variable domain, with the rest obtained from reference TRBV7-2 and TRBJ2-7, is as follows: GAGVSQSPSNKVTEKGKDVELRCDPISGHTALYWYRQSLGQGLEFLIYFQGNSAPDKSGLPSDRFSAERTGGSVSTLTIQRTQQEDSAVYLCASSFYYEQYFGPGTRLTVT.

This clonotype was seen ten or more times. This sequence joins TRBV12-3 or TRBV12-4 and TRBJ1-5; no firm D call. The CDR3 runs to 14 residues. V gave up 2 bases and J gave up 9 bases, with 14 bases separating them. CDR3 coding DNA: TGTGCCAGCAGTTTATTAGGCAACTCGGGGCCCCAGCATTTT. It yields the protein CASSLLGNSGPQHF.

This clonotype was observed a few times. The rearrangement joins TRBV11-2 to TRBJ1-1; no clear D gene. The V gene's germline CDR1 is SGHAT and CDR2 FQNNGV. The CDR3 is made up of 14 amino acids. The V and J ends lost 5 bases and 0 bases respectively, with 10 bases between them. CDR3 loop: CASSQRRLNTEAFF. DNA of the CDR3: TGTGCCAGCAGCCAGAGGAGGCTGAACACTGAAGCTTTCTTT.

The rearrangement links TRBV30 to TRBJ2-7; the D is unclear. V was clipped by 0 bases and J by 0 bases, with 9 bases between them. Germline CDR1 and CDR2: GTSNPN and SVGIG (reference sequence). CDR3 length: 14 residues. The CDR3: CAWSVSGTSYEQYF. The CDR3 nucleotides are TGTGCCTGGAGTGTATCCGGAACCTCCTACGAGCAGTACTTC.

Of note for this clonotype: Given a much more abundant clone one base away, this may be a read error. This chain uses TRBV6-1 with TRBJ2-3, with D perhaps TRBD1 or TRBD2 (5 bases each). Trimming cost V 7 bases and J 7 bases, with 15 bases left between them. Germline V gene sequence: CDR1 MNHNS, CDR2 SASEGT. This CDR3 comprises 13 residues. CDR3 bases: TGTGCCAGCAACCCCCCGGGGCAGCATACGCAGTATTTT. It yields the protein CASNPPGQHTQYF.

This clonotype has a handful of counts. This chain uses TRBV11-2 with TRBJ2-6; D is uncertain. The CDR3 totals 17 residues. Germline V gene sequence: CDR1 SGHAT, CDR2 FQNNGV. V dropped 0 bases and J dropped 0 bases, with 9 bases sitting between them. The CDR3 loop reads CASSLDARFSGANVLTF. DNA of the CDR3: TGTGCCAGCAGCTTAGACGCTAGGTTCTCTGGGGCCAACGTCCTGACTTTC.

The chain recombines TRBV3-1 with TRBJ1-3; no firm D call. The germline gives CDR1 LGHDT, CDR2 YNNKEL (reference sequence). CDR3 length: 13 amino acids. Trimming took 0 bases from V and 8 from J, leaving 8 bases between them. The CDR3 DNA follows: TGTGCCAGCAGCCAAGAGTATAGATACACCATATATTTT. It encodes CASSQEYRYTIYF.

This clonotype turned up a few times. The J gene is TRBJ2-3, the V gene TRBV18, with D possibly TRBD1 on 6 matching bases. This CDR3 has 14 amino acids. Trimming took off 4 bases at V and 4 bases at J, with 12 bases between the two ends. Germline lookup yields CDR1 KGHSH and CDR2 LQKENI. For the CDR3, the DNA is TGTGCCAGCTCACTCCGGACAGCTCCAGATACGCAGTATTTT. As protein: CASSLRTAPDTQYF.

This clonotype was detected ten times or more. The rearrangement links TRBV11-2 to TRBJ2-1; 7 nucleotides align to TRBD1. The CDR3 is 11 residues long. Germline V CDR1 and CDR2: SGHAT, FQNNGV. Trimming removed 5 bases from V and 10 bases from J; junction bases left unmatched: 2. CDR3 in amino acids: CASSPRGEQFF. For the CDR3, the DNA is TGTGCCAGCAGCCCCAGGGGGGAGCAGTTCTTC. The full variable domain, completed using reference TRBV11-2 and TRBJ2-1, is EAGVAQSPRYKIIEKRQSVAFWCNPISGHATLYWYQQILGQGPKLLIQFQNNGVVDDSQLPKDRFSAERLKGVDSTLKIQPAKLEDSAVYLCASSPRGEQFFGPGTRLTVL.

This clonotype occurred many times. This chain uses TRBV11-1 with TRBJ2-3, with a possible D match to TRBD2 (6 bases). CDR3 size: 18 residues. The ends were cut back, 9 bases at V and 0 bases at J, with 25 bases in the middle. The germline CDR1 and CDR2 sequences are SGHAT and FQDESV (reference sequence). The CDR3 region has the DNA TGTGCCAGTCGAATGTTAGCGGTAACTAAAGCTAGCACAGATACGCAGTATTTT. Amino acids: CASRMLAVTKASTDTQYF.

The CDR3 region has the DNA TGTGCCAGCAGCCAACTCGGAACCTACGAGCAGTACTTC. This sequence encodes CASSQLGTYEQYF. The chain employs TRBV4-2 and TRBJ2-7; no definite D call. CDR3 length: 13 residues. Looked up from germline, CDR1 is LGHNA and CDR2 is YNFKEQ. V dropped 2 bases and J dropped 2 bases, with 7 bases sitting between them.

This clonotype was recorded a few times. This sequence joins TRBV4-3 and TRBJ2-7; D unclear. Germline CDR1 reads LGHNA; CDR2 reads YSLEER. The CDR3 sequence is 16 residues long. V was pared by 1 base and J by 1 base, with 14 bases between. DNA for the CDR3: TGCGCCAGCAGCCAAGGGGTAGGCAAGACATCCTACGAGCAGTACTTC. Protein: CASSQGVGKTSYEQYF.

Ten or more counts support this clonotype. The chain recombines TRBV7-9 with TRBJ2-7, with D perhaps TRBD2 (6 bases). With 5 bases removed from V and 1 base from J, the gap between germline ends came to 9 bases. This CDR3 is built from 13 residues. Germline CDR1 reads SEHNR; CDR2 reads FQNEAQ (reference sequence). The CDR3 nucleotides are TGTGCCAGCAGCCGTGGGACTTCCTACGAGCAGTACTTC. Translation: CASSRGTSYEQYF.

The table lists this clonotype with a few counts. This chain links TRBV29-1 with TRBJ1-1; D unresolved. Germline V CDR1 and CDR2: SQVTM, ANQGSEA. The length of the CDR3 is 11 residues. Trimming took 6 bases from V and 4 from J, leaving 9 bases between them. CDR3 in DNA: TGCAGCGTGGGCTCGAGCACTGAAGCTTTCTTT. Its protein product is CSVGSSTEAFF.

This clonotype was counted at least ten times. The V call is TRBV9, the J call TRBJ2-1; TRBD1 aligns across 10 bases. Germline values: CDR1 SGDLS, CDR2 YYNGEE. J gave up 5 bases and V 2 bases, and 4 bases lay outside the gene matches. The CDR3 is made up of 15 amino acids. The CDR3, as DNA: TGTGCCAGCAGCGTTGCCGGACAGGGGGACAATGAGCAGTTCTTC. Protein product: CASSVAGQGDNEQFF.

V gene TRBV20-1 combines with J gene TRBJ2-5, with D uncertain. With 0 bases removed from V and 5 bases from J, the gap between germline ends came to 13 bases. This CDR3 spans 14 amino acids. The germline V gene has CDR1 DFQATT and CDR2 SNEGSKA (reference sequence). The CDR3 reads CSAREPKLRETQYF. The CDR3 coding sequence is TGCAGTGCTAGAGAACCCAAGCTGCGGGAGACCCAGTACTTC.

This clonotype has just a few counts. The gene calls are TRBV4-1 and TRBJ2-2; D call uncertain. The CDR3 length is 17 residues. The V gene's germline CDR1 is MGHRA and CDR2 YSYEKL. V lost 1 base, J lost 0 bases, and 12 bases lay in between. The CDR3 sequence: CASSQGLARTNTGELFF. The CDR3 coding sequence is TGCGCCAGCAGCCAAGGGTTAGCTCGAACGAACACCGGGGAGCTGTTTTTT.

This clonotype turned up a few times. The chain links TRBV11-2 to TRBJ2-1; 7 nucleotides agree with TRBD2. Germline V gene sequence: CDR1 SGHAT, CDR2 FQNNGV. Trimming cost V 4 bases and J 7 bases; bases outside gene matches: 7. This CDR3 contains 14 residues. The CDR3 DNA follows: TGTGCCAGCAGCTCGGAACTAGCGCGGAATGAGCAGTTCTTC. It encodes CASSSELARNEQFF.

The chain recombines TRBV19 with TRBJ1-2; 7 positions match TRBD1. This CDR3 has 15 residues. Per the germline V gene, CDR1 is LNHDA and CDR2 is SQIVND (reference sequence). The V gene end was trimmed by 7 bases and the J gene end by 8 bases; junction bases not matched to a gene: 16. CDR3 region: CASTLSAGGHAGYTF. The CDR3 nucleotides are TGTGCCAGTACTCTCTCGGCAGGGGGGCATGCCGGCTACACCTTC.

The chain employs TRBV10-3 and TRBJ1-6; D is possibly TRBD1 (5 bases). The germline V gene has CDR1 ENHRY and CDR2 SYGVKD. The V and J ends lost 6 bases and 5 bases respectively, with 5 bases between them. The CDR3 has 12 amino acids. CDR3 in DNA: TGTGCCATCAGACAGGATAATTCACCCCTCCACTTT. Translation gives CAIRQDNSPLHF.

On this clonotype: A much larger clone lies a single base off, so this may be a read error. This chain's CDR3 is CASSSSGDTDTQYF. The CDR3 DNA sequence: TGCGCCAGCAGTTCATCGGGGGACACAGATACGCAGTATTTT. The chain employs TRBV5-1 and TRBJ2-3; possibly TRBD2 for D (6 bases). The CDR3 is 14 residues long. CDR1 and CDR2 from the germline V gene are SGHRS and YFSETQ. V lost 5 bases, J lost 2 bases, and 12 bases lay in between.

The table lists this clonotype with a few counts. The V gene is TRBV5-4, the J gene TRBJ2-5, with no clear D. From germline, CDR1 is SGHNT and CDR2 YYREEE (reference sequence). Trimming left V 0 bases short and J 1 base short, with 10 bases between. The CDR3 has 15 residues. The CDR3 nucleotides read TGTGCCAGCAGCTTGGCTTCCAGGCCCCAAGAGACCCAGTACTTC. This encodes CASSLASRPQETQYF.

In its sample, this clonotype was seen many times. The CDR3 region has the DNA TGTGCCAGCAGCGTAGGTGGGGGGCAGAAGGCACCCCTCCACTTT. Translated: CASSVGGGQKAPLHF. V is TRBV9 and J is TRBJ1-6, with D possibly being TRBD1 (6 bases). The V end lost 0 bases, the J end lost 11 bases, and 15 bases lay between the germline ends. The CDR3 extends over 15 amino acids. Germline loops: CDR1 SGDLS, CDR2 YYNGEE.

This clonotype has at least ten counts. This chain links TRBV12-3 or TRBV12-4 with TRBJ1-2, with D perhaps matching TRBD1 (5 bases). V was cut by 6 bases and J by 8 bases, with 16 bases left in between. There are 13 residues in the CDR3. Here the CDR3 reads CASREQDSAGYTF. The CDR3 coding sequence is TGTGCCAGCAGAGAACAGGATTCTGCCGGCTACACCTTC.

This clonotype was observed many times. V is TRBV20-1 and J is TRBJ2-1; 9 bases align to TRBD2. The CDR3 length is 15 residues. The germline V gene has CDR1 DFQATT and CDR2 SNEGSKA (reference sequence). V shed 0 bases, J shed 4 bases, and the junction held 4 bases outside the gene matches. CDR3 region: CSARDSSGGYNEQFF. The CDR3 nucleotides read TGCAGTGCTAGAGATTCCAGCGGGGGGTACAATGAGCAGTTCTTC.

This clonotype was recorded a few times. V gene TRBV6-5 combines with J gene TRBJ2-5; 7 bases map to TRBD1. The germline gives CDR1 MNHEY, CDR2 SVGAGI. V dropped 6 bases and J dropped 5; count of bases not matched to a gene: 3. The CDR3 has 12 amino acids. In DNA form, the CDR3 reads TGTGCCAGCAGGTCCAGGGGGGAGACCCAGTACTTC. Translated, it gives CASRSRGETQYF.

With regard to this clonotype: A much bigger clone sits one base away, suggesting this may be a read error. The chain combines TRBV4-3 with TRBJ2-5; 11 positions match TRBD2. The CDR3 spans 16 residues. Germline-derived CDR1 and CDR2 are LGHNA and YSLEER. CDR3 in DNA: TGCGCCAGCAGCCAACTAGCGGGGGGAAGCCAAGAGACCCGGTACTTC. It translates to CASSQLAGGSQETRYF.